Shown below are 10 T cell receptor beta chains from a single sample sequenced in a study of shared clonotypes between healthy human individuals. Generated by immunoSEQ multiplex PCR, the TCRdb table keeps only in-frame clones and is missing some. The sample carries approximately 500,000 clones, almost 80% recorded once. Sequenced sample: PBMCs. The receptor set was obtained from a woman aged 40 to 50 in good health. Some clones in this sample may be carry-over from other donors' samples.

This clone was detected only once. The rearrangement uses TRBV7-9 and TRBJ2-7; the D gene is possibly TRBD1 (6 bases). Germline V gene sequence: CDR1 SEHNR, CDR2 FQNEAQ (reference sequence). There are 12 residues in the CDR3. With 5 bases removed from V and 5 bases from J, the gap between germline ends came to 10 bases. The CDR3 DNA is TGTGCCAGCAGCCCTACAGGGAACGAGCAGTACTTC. It translates to CASSPTGNEQYF.

V usage is TRBV7-2 and J usage is TRBJ2-1; D not resolved. V dropped 6 bases and J dropped 3 bases, with 9 bases sitting between them. This CDR3 region has 13 residues. Germline lookup yields CDR1 SGHTA and CDR2 FQGNSA. CDR3: CASSLDNYNEQFF. CDR3 in DNA: TGTGCCAGCAGTCTCGACAACTACAATGAGCAGTTCTTC.

In this sample, this clone turned up once. The rearrangement joins TRBV5-6 to TRBJ1-5; D is unclear. Germline values: CDR1 SGHDT, CDR2 YYEEEE. There are 16 residues in the CDR3. V gave up 4 bases and J gave up 5 bases, with 19 bases separating them. The CDR3 nucleotides are TGTGCCAGCAGCCACACCTCGGTGATTCCTGATCAGCCCCAGCATTTT. This sequence encodes CASSHTSVIPDQPQHF.

The V call is TRBV6-1, the J call TRBJ2-7; D is uncertain. V was pared by 3 bases and J by 2 bases, with 11 bases between. The CDR3 is 14 residues long. Germline V gene data show CDR1 as MNHNS and CDR2 as SASEGT. Written as DNA, the CDR3 is TGTGCCAGCAGTGAGACCGGACCAGCCTACGAGCAGTACTTC. It is translated as CASSETGPAYEQYF.

The chain carries TRBV27 and TRBJ2-1, with D possibly TRBD1 on 5 matching bases. Trimming stripped 2 bases from V and 0 bases from J, with 11 bases between. Germline CDR1 and CDR2: MNHEY and SMNVEV (reference sequence). The CDR3 runs to 16 residues. In DNA form, the CDR3 reads TGTGCCAGCAGTTTACCAGGGCTTCGCTCCTACAATGAGCAGTTCTTC. Its protein is CASSLPGLRSYNEQFF.

Regarding this clone: Distinct nucleotide sequences in the sample also encode this CDR3. The chain has TRBV2 and TRBJ2-7; D call uncertain. Germline V CDR1 and CDR2: SNHLY, FYNNEI. The CDR3 has 12 residues. V was trimmed by 5 bases and J by 1 base, leaving 6 bases between them. Here the CDR3 reads CASSPTSYEQYF. The CDR3 region has the DNA TGTGCCAGCAGTCCTACTTCCTACGAGCAGTACTTC.

V gene TRBV5-1 combines with J gene TRBJ1-5, with TRBD1 as a possible D gene (6 bases). Germline CDR1 SGHRS, CDR2 YFSETQ. V was shortened by 7 bases and J by 2 bases, with 16 bases between the two germline ends. The CDR3 has 15 residues. The DNA of the CDR3 is TGCGCCAGCGGAGGGGGGGCCGGTCGCAATCAGCCCCAGCATTTT. This sequence encodes CASGGGAGRNQPQHF.

The chain combines TRBV4-1 with TRBJ2-2, with TRBD2 matching 10 bases. The CDR3 consists of 16 residues. Trimming took 0 bases from V and 6 from J; bases not matched to a gene: 4. Germline loops: CDR1 MGHRA, CDR2 YSYEKL. CDR3 sequence (DNA): TGCGCCAGCAGCCAAGAGTTTGGGACTAGCGCCGGGGAGCTGTTTTTT. Translated, it gives CASSQEFGTSAGELFF.

The V call is TRBV29-1, the J call TRBJ2-3; the D gene is possibly TRBD1 (6 bases). The CDR3 contains 12 residues. Deletions cut 7 bases from V and 5 bases from J, with 13 bases between. Looked up from germline, CDR1 is SQVTM and CDR2 is ANQGSEA. For the CDR3, the DNA is TGCAGCGGAAGGACAGACAAAGATACGCAGTATTTT. Amino acids: CSGRTDKDTQYF.

This rearrangement joins TRBV29-1 to TRBJ1-1; possibly TRBD1 for D (6 bases). Germline CDR1 SQVTM, CDR2 ANQGSEA. This CDR3 region has 12 residues. CDR3 DNA: TGCACGGTCGCGGGGACATACACTGAAGCTTTCTTT. Protein: CTVAGTYTEAFF.